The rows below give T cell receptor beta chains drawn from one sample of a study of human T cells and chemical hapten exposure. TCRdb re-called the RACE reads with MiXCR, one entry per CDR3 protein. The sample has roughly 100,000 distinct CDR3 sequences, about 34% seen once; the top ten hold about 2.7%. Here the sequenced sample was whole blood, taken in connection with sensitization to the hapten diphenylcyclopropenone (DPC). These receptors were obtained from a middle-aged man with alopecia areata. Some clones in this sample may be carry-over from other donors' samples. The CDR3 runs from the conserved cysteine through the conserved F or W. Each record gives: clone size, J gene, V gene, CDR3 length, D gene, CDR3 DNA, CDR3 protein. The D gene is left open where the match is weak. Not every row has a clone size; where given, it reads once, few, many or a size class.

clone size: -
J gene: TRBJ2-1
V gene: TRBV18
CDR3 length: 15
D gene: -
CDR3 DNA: TGTGCCAGCTCACCAACGAACTCTTACTACAATGAGCAGTTCTTC
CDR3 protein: CASSPTNSYYNEQFF

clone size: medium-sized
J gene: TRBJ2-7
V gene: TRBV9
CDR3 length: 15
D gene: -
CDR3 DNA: TGTGCCAGCAGCGTCCAAGACAGCGACTCCTACGAGCAGTACTTC
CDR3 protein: CASSVQDSDSYEQYF

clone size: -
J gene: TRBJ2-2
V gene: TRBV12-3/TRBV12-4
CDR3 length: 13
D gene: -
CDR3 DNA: TGTGCCAGCAGTTTGAAGGGGACCGGGGAGCTGTTTTTT
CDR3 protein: CASSLKGTGELFF

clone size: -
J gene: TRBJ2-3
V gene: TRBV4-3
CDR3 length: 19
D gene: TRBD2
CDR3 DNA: TGCGCCAGCAGCCAAGATAGGCTAGCGGGATATGGGAGCACAGATACGCAGTATTTT
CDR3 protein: CASSQDRLAGYGSTDTQYF

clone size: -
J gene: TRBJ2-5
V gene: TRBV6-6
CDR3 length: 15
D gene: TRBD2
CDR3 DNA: TGTGCCAGCAGTTACCGGCCGGGGGGGTCGGAGACCCAGTACTTC
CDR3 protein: CASSYRPGGSETQYF

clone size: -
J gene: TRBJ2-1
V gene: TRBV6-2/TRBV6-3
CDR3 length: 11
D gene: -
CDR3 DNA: TGTGCCAGCAGTTACTCCCTGGTGCAGTTCTTC
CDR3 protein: CASSYSLVQFF

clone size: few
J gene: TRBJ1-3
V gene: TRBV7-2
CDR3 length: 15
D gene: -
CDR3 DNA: TGTGCCAGCAGCTTAGCCCCAACAGTTGGAAACACCATATATTTT
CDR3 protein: CASSLAPTVGNTIYF

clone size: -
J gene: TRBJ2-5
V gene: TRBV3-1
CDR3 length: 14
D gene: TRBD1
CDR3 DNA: TGTGCCAGCAGCCAGATGACAGGGGTAGAGACCCAGTACTTC
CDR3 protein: CASSQMTGVETQYF

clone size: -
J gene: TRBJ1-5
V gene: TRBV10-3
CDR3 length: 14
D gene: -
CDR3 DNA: TGTGCCATCAGTCCCAGCCATAGCAATCAGCCCCAGCATTTT
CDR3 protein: CAISPSHSNQPQHF

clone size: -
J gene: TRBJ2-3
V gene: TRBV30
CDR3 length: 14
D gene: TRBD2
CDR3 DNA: TGTGCCTGGGGACTAGCGGGAGGTGGAGATACGCAGTATTTT
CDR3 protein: CAWGLAGGGDTQYF

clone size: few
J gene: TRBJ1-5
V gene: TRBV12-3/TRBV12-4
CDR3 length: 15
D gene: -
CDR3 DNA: TGTGCCAGCAGTCCTCCCCAGGGGATCAATCAGCCCCAGCATTTT
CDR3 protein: CASSPPQGINQPQHF

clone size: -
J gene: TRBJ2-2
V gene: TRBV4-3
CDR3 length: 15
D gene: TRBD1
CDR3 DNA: TGCGCCAGCAGCCAAGATTACAGGGGAACCGGGGAGCTGTTTTTT
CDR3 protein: CASSQDYRGTGELFF

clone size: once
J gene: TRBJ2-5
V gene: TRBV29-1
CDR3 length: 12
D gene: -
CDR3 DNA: TGCAGCGTGGCGTATGGCCAAGAGACCCAGTACTTC
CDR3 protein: CSVAYGQETQYF

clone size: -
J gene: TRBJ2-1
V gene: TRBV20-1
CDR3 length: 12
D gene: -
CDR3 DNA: TGCAGTGCTGGTTCCGGAGGTAGTGAGCAGTTCTTC
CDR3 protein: CSAGSGGSEQFF

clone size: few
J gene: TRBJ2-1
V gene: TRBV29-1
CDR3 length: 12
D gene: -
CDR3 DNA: TGCAGCGTCGAGCGAGGGCCCAATGAGCAGTTCTTC
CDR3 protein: CSVERGPNEQFF

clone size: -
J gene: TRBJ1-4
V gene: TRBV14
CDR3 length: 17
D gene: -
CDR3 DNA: TGTGCCAGCAGCCCCCTCGACAGCGACAAGTCTAATGAAAAACTGTTTTTT
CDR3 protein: CASSPLDSDKSNEKLFF

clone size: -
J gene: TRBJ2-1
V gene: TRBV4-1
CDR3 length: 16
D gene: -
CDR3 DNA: TGCGCCAGCAGCGATACCTCCGGGGGAGGATGGGGTGAGCAGTTCTTC
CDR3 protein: CASSDTSGGGWGEQFF

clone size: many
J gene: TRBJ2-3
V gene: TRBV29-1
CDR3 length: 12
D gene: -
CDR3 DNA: TGCAGCGTTGTACCACTCACAGATACGCAGTATTTT
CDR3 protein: CSVVPLTDTQYF

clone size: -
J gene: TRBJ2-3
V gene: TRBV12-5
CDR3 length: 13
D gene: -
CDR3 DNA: TGTGCTAGTGGTTCGCGGGGCACAGATACGCAGTATTTT
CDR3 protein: CASGSRGTDTQYF

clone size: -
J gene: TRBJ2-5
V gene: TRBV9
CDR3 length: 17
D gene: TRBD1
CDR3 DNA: TGTGCCAGCAGCGAGGGCCGACGACAGGGGGCTCAAGAGACCCAGTACTTC
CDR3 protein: CASSEGRRQGAQETQYF

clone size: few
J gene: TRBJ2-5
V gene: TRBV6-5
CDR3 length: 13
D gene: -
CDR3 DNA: TGTGCCAGCAGTTACGGCCGAGCCCAGACCCAGTACTTC
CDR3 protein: CASSYGRAQTQYF

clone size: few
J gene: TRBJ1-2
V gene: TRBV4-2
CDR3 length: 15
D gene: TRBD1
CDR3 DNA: TGTGCCAGCAGCCCCGAGCTGACAGGGGGCTATGGCTACACCTTC
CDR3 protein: CASSPELTGGYGYTF

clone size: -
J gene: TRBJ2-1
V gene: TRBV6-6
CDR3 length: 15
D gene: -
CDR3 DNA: TGTGCCAGCAGGAAGGGGCCAGGGAACTACAATGAGCAGTTCTTC
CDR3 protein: CASRKGPGNYNEQFF

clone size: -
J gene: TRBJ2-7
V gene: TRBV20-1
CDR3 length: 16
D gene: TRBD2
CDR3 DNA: TGCAGTGCTAGTGGACTAGCGGGAGGGCCAGGTTACGAGCAGTACTTC
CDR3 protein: CSASGLAGGPGYEQYF

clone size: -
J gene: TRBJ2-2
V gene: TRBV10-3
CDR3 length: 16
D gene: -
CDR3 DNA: TGTGCCATCAGAGGGGAGCTCTCTGGGGGCACCGGGGAGCTGTTTTTT
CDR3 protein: CAIRGELSGGTGELFF

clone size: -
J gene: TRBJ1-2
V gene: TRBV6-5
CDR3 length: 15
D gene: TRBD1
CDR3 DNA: TGTGCCAGCAGTTCCCTCGACAGGGGTAGCTATGGCTACACCTTC
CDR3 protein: CASSSLDRGSYGYTF

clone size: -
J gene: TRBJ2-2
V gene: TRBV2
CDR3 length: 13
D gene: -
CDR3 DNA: TGTGCCAGCCAACGGGGGATCGCCGGGGAGCTGTTTTTT
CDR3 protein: CASQRGIAGELFF

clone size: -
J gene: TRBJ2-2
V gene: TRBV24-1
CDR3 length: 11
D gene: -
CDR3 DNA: TGTGCCACCAGTGATATCGGGGAGCTGTTTTTT
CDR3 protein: CATSDIGELFF

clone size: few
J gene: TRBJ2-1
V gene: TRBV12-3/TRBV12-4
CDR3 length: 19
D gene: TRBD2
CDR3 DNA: TGTGCCAGCAAACGGACTAGCGGGTCCCGATCTTATTCCTACAATGAGCAGTTCTTC
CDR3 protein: CASKRTSGSRSYSYNEQFF

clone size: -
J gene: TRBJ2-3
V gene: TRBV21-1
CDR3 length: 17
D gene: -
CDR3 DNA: TGTGCCAGCAGCAAAGAAAAAGACTTGACTAGCACAGATACGCAGTATTTT
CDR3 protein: CASSKEKDLTSTDTQYF

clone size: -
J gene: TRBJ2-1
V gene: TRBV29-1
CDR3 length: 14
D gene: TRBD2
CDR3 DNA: TGCAGCGTTCTTCCGGGACTACAATACAATGAGCAGTTCTTC
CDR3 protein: CSVLPGLQYNEQFF

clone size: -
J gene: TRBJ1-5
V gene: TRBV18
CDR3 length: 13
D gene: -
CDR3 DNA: TGTGCCAGCTCTGGACAGCGTAATCAGCCCCAGCATTTT
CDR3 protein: CASSGQRNQPQHF

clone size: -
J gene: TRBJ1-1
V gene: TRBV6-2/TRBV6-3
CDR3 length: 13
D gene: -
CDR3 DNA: TGTGCCAGCAGTGAACACATGAAAACTGAAGCTTTCTTT
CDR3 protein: CASSEHMKTEAFF

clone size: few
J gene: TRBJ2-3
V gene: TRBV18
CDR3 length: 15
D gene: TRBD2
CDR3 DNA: TGTGCCAGCTCCAGGACTAGCGGGAGCCCCCATACGCAGTATTTT
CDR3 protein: CASSRTSGSPHTQYF

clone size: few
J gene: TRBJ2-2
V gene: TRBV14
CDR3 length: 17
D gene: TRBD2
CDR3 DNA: TGTGCCAGCAGTCCTATGGGACTAGACCTTGTCACCGGGGAGCTGTTTTTT
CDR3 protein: CASSPMGLDLVTGELFF

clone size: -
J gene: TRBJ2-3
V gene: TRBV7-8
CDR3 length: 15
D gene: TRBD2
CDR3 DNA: TGTGCCAGCAGCTTGTTGGGGGAGGGCCAAGATACGCAGTATTTT
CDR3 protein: CASSLLGEGQDTQYF

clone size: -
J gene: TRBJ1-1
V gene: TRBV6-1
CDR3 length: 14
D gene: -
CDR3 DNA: TGTGCCAGCAGTGAAGAGGGGCGGGCCACTGAAGCTTTCTTT
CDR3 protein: CASSEEGRATEAFF

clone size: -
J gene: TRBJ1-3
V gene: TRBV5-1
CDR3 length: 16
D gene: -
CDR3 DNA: TGCGCCAGCAGCTTGGCTGGAGCTGGAAGAGGAAACACCATATATTTT
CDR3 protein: CASSLAGAGRGNTIYF

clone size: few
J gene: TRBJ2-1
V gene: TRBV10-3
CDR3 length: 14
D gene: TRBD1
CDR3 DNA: TGTGCCATCAGGGGACAGGGGGCGTACAATGAGCAGTTCTTC
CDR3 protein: CAIRGQGAYNEQFF